This T cell receptor beta chain was identified during a study of yellow fever vaccine responses in identical twins. Study-wide results and caveats: Twins reportedly mounted vaccine T cell responses that seemed partly convergent, partly personalized.

TCRdb redid the calling of the RT-PCR reads with MiXCR, one entry per CDR3 protein. This sample has some 16,000 distinct CDR3 sequences; around 80% occur once, and the top ten carry roughly 2%. This clonotype was seen just once. The antigen is unknown. The V gene lost 7 bases and the J gene lost 4 bases, with 20 bases spanning the gap. This CDR3 spans 15 amino acids. Germline V gene lookup returns CDR1 SQVTM and CDR2 ANQGSEA. This clonotype originated in a young woman who received the yellow fever vaccine. The sequencing here drew on T cells from blood (PBMCs), unsorted or a sorted subset (not recorded which), taken before or after yellow fever vaccination (not recorded which). The chain employs TRBV29-1 and TRBJ1-3; TRBD1 might be the D (6 bases). CDR3 coding DNA: TGCAGCGCAATTCCACAGGGATCCTCCGGAAACACCATATATTTT. Translated: CSAIPQGSSGNTIYF.